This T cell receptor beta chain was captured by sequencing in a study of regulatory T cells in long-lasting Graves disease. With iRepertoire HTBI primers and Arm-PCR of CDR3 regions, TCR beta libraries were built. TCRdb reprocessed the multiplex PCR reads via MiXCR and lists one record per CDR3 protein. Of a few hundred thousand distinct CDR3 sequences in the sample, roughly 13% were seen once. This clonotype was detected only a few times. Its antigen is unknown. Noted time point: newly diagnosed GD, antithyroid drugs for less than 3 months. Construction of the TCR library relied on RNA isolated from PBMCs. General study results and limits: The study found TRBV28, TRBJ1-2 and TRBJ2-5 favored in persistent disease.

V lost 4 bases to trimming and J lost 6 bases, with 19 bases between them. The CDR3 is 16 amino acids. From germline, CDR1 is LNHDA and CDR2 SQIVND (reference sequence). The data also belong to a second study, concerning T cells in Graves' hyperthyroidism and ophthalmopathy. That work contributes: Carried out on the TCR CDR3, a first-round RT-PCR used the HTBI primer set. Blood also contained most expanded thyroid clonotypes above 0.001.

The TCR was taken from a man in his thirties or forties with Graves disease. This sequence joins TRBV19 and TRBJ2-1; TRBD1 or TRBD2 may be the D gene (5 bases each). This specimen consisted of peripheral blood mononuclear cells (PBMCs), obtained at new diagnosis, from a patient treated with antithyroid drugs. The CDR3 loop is CASSKGMPGRGNEQFF. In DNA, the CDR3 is TGTGCCAGTAGTAAAGGCATGCCAGGGAGAGGCAATGAGCAGTTCTTC.